These 32 T cell receptor beta chains were all obtained from the same sample, sequenced in a study of T cell responses to AZD1222 COVID-19 vaccine. Data came from immunoSEQ multiplex PCR; TCRdb stores just in-frame clones and leaves some out. The sample has over 150,000 clones, 90% to 95% seen once; the top ten hold approximately 1%. Sequencing used peripheral blood, obtained 28 days after the second AZD1222 dose. The receptors were gathered from an adult who received the AZD1222 COVID-19 vaccine.

The chain recombines TRBV19 with TRBJ2-4; 7 bases fit TRBD1. The trim removed 2 bases at V and 6 bases at J, leaving 1 base unmatched. The CDR3 spans 13 residues. Germline V gene lookup returns CDR1 LNHDA and CDR2 SQIVND (reference sequence). The CDR3 loop is CASSIRGPNIQYF. The CDR3, as DNA: TGTGCCAGTAGTATAAGGGGGCCAAACATTCAGTACTTC.

The rearrangement links TRBV5-1 to TRBJ2-7; 7 bases agree with TRBD1. The CDR3 consists of 15 residues. Germline CDR1 and CDR2: SGHRS and YFSETQ. V dropped 3 bases and J dropped 2; count of bases not matched to a gene: 8. The CDR3 nucleotides are TGCGCCAGCAGCTCAGGACAGGTGAACACCTACGAGCAGTACTTC. Its protein product is CASSSGQVNTYEQYF.

The chain combines TRBV5-6 with TRBJ2-5; D remains unclear. V was trimmed by 4 bases and J by 1 base, leaving 14 bases between them. This CDR3 is built from 15 residues. Germline V gene sequence: CDR1 SGHDT, CDR2 YYEEEE. The DNA for the CDR3 is TGTGCCAGCAGCCAGGTGGAAGAACGCCAAGAGACCCAGTACTTC. It encodes CASSQVEERQETQYF.

V usage is TRBV11-1 and J usage is TRBJ2-3; D gene uncertain. CDR1 and CDR2 from the germline V gene are SGHAT and FQDESV (reference sequence). The CDR3 is made up of 12 amino acids. Trimming cost V 7 bases and J 1 base, with 6 bases left between them. The CDR3 region is CASTLGTDTQYF. In DNA form, the CDR3 reads TGTGCCAGCACCCTGGGCACAGATACGCAGTATTTT.

The rearrangement joins TRBV5-5 to TRBJ1-5; possibly TRBD1 for D (5 bases). Germline CDR1 reads SGHKS; CDR2 reads YYEKEE (reference sequence). The CDR3 spans 20 residues. V lost 2 bases and J 0 bases, leaving 24 bases between the germline ends. CDR3 nucleotide sequence: TGTGCCAGCAGCTTCGAACTTGGGACTCTCGGGAGTGATAGCAATCAGCCCCAGCATTTT. This codes for CASSFELGTLGSDSNQPQHF.

This clone was observed once. This chain uses TRBV5-1 with TRBJ2-7; D not certain. Trimming took 3 bases from V and 0 from J, leaving 13 bases between them. The CDR3 length is 15 residues. The germline V gene encodes CDR1 SGHRS and CDR2 YFSETQ. CDR3 loop: CASSSIEDGSYEQYF. The CDR3 DNA reads TGCGCCAGCAGCTCGATCGAGGACGGCTCCTACGAGCAGTACTTC.

This clone was observed a single time. The V call is TRBV3-1 (or the pseudogene TRBV3-2), the J call TRBJ1-1; D is unclear. Germline V gene lookup returns CDR1 LGHDT and CDR2 YNNKEL (reference sequence). With 1 base removed from V and 2 bases from J, the gap between germline ends came to 5 bases. This CDR3 has 13 amino acids. The CDR3 here is CASSQVRNTEAFF. The CDR3 nucleotides read TGTGCCAGCAGCCAAGTGCGCAACACTGAAGCTTTCTTT.

The chain links TRBV28 to TRBJ1-3, with D unresolved. Germline V lookup: CDR1 MDHEN, CDR2 SYDVKM. V lost 6 bases to trimming and J lost 0 bases, with 18 bases between them. CDR3 size: 17 residues. CDR3 loop: CASSLFELISSGNTIYF. The CDR3 nucleotides read TGTGCCAGCAGCCTATTCGAGCTAATTAGCTCTGGAAACACCATATATTTT.

The CDR3 here is CAISVGPDTEAFF. The CDR3 nucleotides read TGTGCCATCAGTGTCGGCCCGGACACTGAAGCTTTCTTT. This rearrangement joins TRBV10-3 to TRBJ1-1; D not resolved. The CDR3 has 13 residues. The V gene lost 4 bases and the J gene lost 3 bases, with 9 bases spanning the gap. CDR1 ENHRY and CDR2 SYGVKD come from the germline V gene.

The chain recombines TRBV7-2 with TRBJ1-5; D call uncertain. V lost 8 bases to trimming and J lost 9 bases, with 11 bases between them. This CDR3 is 11 amino acids long. CDR1 SGHTA and CDR2 FQGNSA come from the germline V gene. CDR3 DNA sequence: TGTGCCAGCCGCTCTCGGGGGCCCCAGCATTTT. This translates into CASRSRGPQHF.

The chain combines TRBV4-3 with TRBJ2-1; TRBD2 might be the D (5 bases). V gave up 1 base and J gave up 9 bases, with 7 bases separating them. Germline-derived CDR1 and CDR2 are LGHNA and YSLEER. CDR3 length equals 12 residues. The CDR3 loop reads CASSQVEGEQFF. DNA for the CDR3: TGCGCCAGCAGCCAAGTTGAGGGTGAGCAGTTCTTC.

The chain carries TRBV19 and TRBJ2-2; D remains ambiguous. The CDR3 loop spans 13 amino acids. Germline assignment: CDR1 LNHDA and CDR2 SQIVND (reference sequence). The V end lost 10 bases, the J end lost 3 bases, and 12 bases lay between the germline ends. The CDR3: CAMASADTGELFF. CDR3 coding DNA: TGTGCCATGGCGAGCGCGGACACCGGGGAGCTGTTTTTT.

This clone appeared a few times. The chain carries TRBV5-1 and TRBJ2-1, with 8 bases matching TRBD1. The J segment lost 5 bases and the V segment lost 2 bases, leaving 6 bases of the junction unmatched. This CDR3 has 15 residues. From germline, CDR1 is SGHRS and CDR2 YFSETQ. The CDR3 sequence is CASSFGQGTHNEQFF. CDR3 bases: TGCGCCAGCAGCTTCGGACAGGGTACTCACAATGAGCAGTTCTTC. Supplemented by reference TRBV5-1 and TRBJ2-1, the full variable domain reads KAGVTQTPRYLIKTRGQQVTLSCSPISGHRSVSWYQQTPGQGLQFLFEYFSETQRNKGNFPGRFSGRQFSNSRSEMNVSTLELGDSALYLCASSFGQGTHNEQFFGPGTRLTVL.

The V call is TRBV7-6, the J call TRBJ1-1, with 8 nucleotides matching TRBD1. J was trimmed by 5 bases and V by 5 bases; bases with no gene match: 4. Per the germline V gene, CDR1 is SGHVS and CDR2 is FNYEAQ. The CDR3 runs to 13 residues. CDR3 protein: CASSPQGGTEAFF. CDR3 bases: TGTGCCAGCAGCCCACAGGGGGGAACTGAAGCTTTCTTT.

In this sample, this clone turned up once. CDR3 DNA: TGTGCCAGCTCACCCGGACAGGGCCGCTATGGCTACACCTTC. Translation gives CASSPGQGRYGYTF. The rearrangement links TRBV18 to TRBJ1-2, with TRBD1 matching over 8 bases. V was pared by 3 bases and J by 4 bases, with 4 bases of the junction left unmatched. CDR1 is KGHSH, CDR2 LQKENI, per germline. This CDR3 comprises 14 residues.

The chain links TRBV7-7 to TRBJ1-2, with unresolved D. Germline V CDR1 and CDR2: SSHAT, FNYEAQ (reference sequence). Trimming shortened V by 7 bases and J by 1 base, and 13 bases separated the two germline ends. The length of the CDR3 is 14 residues. Here the CDR3 reads CASTFQADNYGYTF. In DNA, the CDR3 is TGTGCCAGCACCTTTCAGGCGGATAACTATGGCTACACCTTC.

The chain employs TRBV11-3 and TRBJ2-1, with 9 bases aligning to TRBD1. Trimming at V came to 1 base and at J to 7 bases, leaving 5 bases not matched to a gene. The CDR3 sequence is 15 residues long. Germline values: CDR1 SGHNT, CDR2 YENEEA. Here the CDR3 reads CASSLVGQGGNEQFF. DNA for the CDR3: TGTGCCAGCAGCTTAGTGGGACAGGGAGGGAATGAGCAGTTCTTC.

The chain carries TRBV7-2 and TRBJ1-2, with D possibly matching TRBD1 (6 bases). Germline V gives CDR1 SGHTA, CDR2 FQGNSA. This CDR3 region has 15 residues. The V gene lost 2 bases and the J gene lost 7 bases, with 17 bases spanning the gap. The CDR3 is CASSLRGQEMGGYTF. In nucleotides, the CDR3 is TGTGCCAGCAGCTTACGGGGGCAGGAAATGGGTGGCTACACCTTC.

The chain is built from TRBV7-8 and TRBJ1-3; D not resolved. Trimming removed 5 bases from V and 1 base from J, with 12 bases in between. The germline V gene encodes CDR1 SGHVS and CDR2 FQNEAQ. The CDR3 extends over 15 amino acids. The CDR3 sequence: CASSPRFGSGNTIYF. The CDR3 region has the DNA TGTGCCAGCAGCCCCCGATTTGGGTCTGGAAACACCATATATTTT.

As for this clone: One end of the junction varies from germline; a read error may be responsible. The rearrangement uses TRBV4-2 and TRBJ1-6; D is unclear. CDR3 size: 16 residues. Looked up from germline, CDR1 is LGHNA and CDR2 is YNFKEQ. DNA for the CDR3: TGTGCCAGCAGCCAAGGGCCAGGCCCGAATAATTCGCCCCTCCACTTT. This codes for CASSQGPGPNNSPLHF.

The chain is built from TRBV2 and TRBJ2-5, with 8 bases identical to TRBD2. The V gene's germline CDR1 is SNHLY and CDR2 FYNNEI. V shed 3 bases and J 4 bases; nucleotides not matched to a gene: 7. This CDR3 is built from 15 residues. The CDR3 is CASSDAAGGVETQYF. The CDR3 bases are TGTGCCAGCAGTGATGCGGCGGGGGGTGTAGAGACCCAGTACTTC.

The chain has TRBV5-1 and TRBJ1-4; D is possibly TRBD1 (5 bases). This CDR3 region has 14 residues. The ends were cut back, 0 bases at V and 8 bases at J, with 11 bases in the middle. Germline V gene data show CDR1 as SGHRS and CDR2 as YFSETQ. CDR3 DNA: TGCGCCAGCAGCTTGGCCCAGGGAGGGGAAAAACTGTTTTTT. It yields the protein CASSLAQGGEKLFF. The whole variable domain, remainder taken from reference TRBV5-1 and TRBJ1-4, is KAGVTQTPRYLIKTRGQQVTLSCSPISGHRSVSWYQQTPGQGLQFLFEYFSETQRNKGNFPGRFSGRQFSNSRSEMNVSTLELGDSALYLCASSLAQGGEKLFFGSGTQLSVL.

The V call is TRBV5-1, the J call TRBJ1-5, with D perhaps TRBD1 (6 bases). Germline lookup yields CDR1 SGHRS and CDR2 YFSETQ. V was pared by 0 bases and J by 7 bases, with 11 bases between. This CDR3 comprises 14 residues. The CDR3 spells CASSLGGGGQPQHF. The CDR3 DNA reads as TGCGCCAGCAGCTTGGGAGGGGGAGGACAGCCCCAGCATTTT.

The V call is TRBV7-9, the J call TRBJ1-6, with D unclear. V was shortened by 10 bases and J by 2 bases, with 6 bases between the two germline ends. The CDR3 contains 12 residues. The germline gives CDR1 SEHNR, CDR2 FQNEAQ (reference sequence). The CDR3 DNA follows: TGTGCCACCCAGCCCTATAATTCACCCCTCCACTTT. This gives the protein CATQPYNSPLHF.

The chain is built from TRBV9 and TRBJ2-5; 9 nucleotides line up with TRBD2. Germline-derived CDR1 and CDR2 are SGDLS and YYNGEE. With 5 bases clipped from V and 4 bases from J, the junction kept 9 bases outside the gene matches. CDR3 length: 15 amino acids. In DNA, the CDR3 is TGTGCCAGCAGGGCCGGGACTAGCTCCTTAGAGACCCAGTACTTC. Its translation is CASRAGTSSLETQYF. The variable domain in full, completed from reference TRBV9 and TRBJ2-5, reads DSGVTQTPKHLITATGQRVTLRCSPRSGDLSVYWYQQSLDQGLQFLIQYYNGEERAKGNILERFSAQQFPDLHSELNLSSLELGDSALYFCASRAGTSSLETQYFGPGTRLLVL.

This clone has only a few counts. Other DNA sequences within the sample encode an identical CDR3. The genes are TRBV2 and TRBJ1-1, with TRBD1 identical over 8 bases. This CDR3 contains 13 residues. V was pared by 6 bases and J by 1 base, with 1 base of the junction left unmatched. Germline V gives CDR1 SNHLY, CDR2 FYNNEI. CDR3 nucleotides: TGTGCCAGCAGCGGACAGGGGAACACTGAAGCTTTCTTT. It specifies CASSGQGNTEAFF.

This sequence joins TRBV19 and TRBJ1-5; D possibly corresponds to TRBD1 (6 bases). Germline V gives CDR1 LNHDA, CDR2 SQIVND (reference sequence). V was clipped by 6 bases and J by 4 bases, with 16 bases between them. The CDR3 consists of 15 residues. The CDR3 DNA sequence: TGTGCCAGTAGGATCCTTACAGGGAGTAATCAGCCCCAGCATTTT. As protein: CASRILTGSNQPQHF.

The CDR3, as DNA: TGCGCCAGCAGCTTGGGTGGGACTAGCGGGGGCCTTAGCACAGATACGCAGTATTTT. As protein: CASSLGGTSGGLSTDTQYF. The chain employs TRBV5-1 and TRBJ2-3, with TRBD2 matching over 14 bases. The CDR3 loop spans 19 amino acids. V lost 0 bases and J lost 0; bases outside the gene matches: 6. The germline CDR1 and CDR2 sequences are SGHRS and YFSETQ.

This chain connects TRBV6-2 or TRBV6-3 to TRBJ2-1; weak D call: TRBD1 (5 bases). Germline CDR1 and CDR2: MNHEY and SVGEGT. The CDR3 is 12 residues long. The V and J ends lost 4 bases and 7 bases respectively, with 8 bases between them. CDR3 loop: CASSSDRNEQFF. Here the CDR3 DNA reads TGTGCCAGCAGTTCTGACAGAAATGAGCAGTTCTTC.

This chain connects TRBV28 to TRBJ1-1; the D gene is possibly TRBD1 (6 bases). The CDR3 consists of 14 residues. The ends were cut back, 4 bases at V and 3 bases at J, with 12 bases in the middle. Germline V gene lookup returns CDR1 MDHEN and CDR2 SYDVKM. DNA for the CDR3: TGTGCCAGCAGTTCAGAACAGGGTTACACTGAAGCTTTCTTT. Amino acids: CASSSEQGYTEAFF. Looking up the rest from reference TRBV28 and TRBJ1-1 gives the full variable domain: DVKVTQSSRYLVKRTGEKVFLECVQDMDHENMFWYRQDPGLGLRLIYFSYDVKMKEKGDIPEGYSVSREKKERFSLILESASTNQTSMYLCASSSEQGYTEAFFGQGTRLTVV.

Only one count was recorded for this clone. The V gene is TRBV18, the J gene TRBJ1-1; D may be TRBD1 (6 bases). The CDR3 is made up of 15 amino acids. V shed 4 bases and J shed 1 base, with 13 bases lying between them. In germline, CDR1 is KGHSH, CDR2 LQKENI. In nucleotides, the CDR3 is TGTGCCAGCTCACTTTGGGGGGCCCCGAACACTGAAGCTTTCTTT. Translating gives CASSLWGAPNTEAFF.

In this sample, this clone turned up once. This rearrangement joins TRBV9 to TRBJ1-2, with 8 bases aligning to TRBD1. Per the germline V gene, CDR1 is SGDLS and CDR2 is YYNGEE. V shed 3 bases and J 4 bases; nucleotides not matched to a gene: 11. The CDR3 runs to 16 residues. The CDR3 DNA reads TGTGCCAGCAGCGCTAGCGACAGGGGACGGAGCTATGGCTACACCTTC. This encodes CASSASDRGRSYGYTF.